This TCR beta chain was documented in a study of PD-1 blockade in classical Hodgkin lymphoma. Study-level information: Every 2 weeks, patients had 3 mg/kg nivolumab intravenously.

The study, taken as a whole, reports: CD8+ TCR diversity did not rise significantly by C4D1, unlike CD4+. Anyone who began nivolumab under 1 year after ASCT was excluded.

Points on this clone: Its antigen is as yet unknown.

Autologous stem cell transplantation was followed by relapse in every patient, and brentuximab vedotin exposure varied. Complete response, partial response or progressive disease was each patient's best response. TCRdb's table, derived via immunoSEQ multiplex PCR, lists solely in-frame clones and lacks some. Found here are more than 20,000 clones, approximately 67% of them singletons; the top ten hold roughly 10%. The TCR comes from a human donor with classical Hodgkin lymphoma. The sequences come from peripheral blood mononuclear cells (PBMCs), collected before the second cycle of nivolumab.

The CDR3 DNA is TGTGCCAGCAGTGAAATGGGGGCCGGGAGAGAGACCCAGTACTTC. Residues: CASSEMGAGRETQYF. This chain uses TRBV6-1 with TRBJ2-5, with D possibly being TRBD1 or TRBD2 (6 bases each). The germline V and J ends were trimmed by 2 bases and 4 bases, with 14 bases remaining between them. CDR3 length equals 15 residues. Germline V gene sequence: CDR1 MNHNS, CDR2 SASEGT.